These 25 T cell receptor beta chains share one sample of origin, sequenced in a study of T cell therapy after organ transplantation. No cognate antigen is known for these TCRs. The method was immunoSEQ multiplex PCR; TCRdb's version includes in-frame clones alone and lacks a portion of them. Here the sample spans about 2,300 clones, roughly 71% being singletons. The source was CD8+ T cells from blood, collected before autologous CMV-specific T cell therapy. The receptors were gathered from a human patient who had received a solid organ transplant and had CMV disease.

V is TRBV9 and J is TRBJ2-1, with 13 bases identical to TRBD2. The CDR3 spans 16 residues. Germline lookup yields CDR1 SGDLS and CDR2 YYNGEE. With 4 bases clipped from V and 9 bases from J, the junction kept 10 bases outside the gene matches. CDR3 DNA sequence: TGTGCCAGCAGCCCCTTCGGGACTAGCGGGACCGGTGAGCAGTTCTTC. This encodes CASSPFGTSGTGEQFF.

This clone was found a few times. The chain has TRBV5-6 and TRBJ2-7; weak D call: TRBD2 (5 bases). The V gene lost 2 bases and the J gene lost 6 bases, with 21 bases spanning the gap. This CDR3 contains 16 residues. From germline, CDR1 is SGHDT and CDR2 YYEEEE. The CDR3 is CASSFTEGVTSREQYF. In DNA, the CDR3 is TGTGCCAGCAGCTTTACCGAGGGCGTAACCTCCCGCGAGCAGTACTTC.

This clone was picked up a small number of times. The rearrangement uses TRBV27 and TRBJ1-2, with a weak D call TRBD1 (5 bases). Trimming removed 7 bases from V and 4 bases from J, with 16 bases in between. This CDR3 contains 14 residues. Germline CDR1 is MNHEY and CDR2 is SMNVEV (reference sequence). The CDR3 region is CASTNIDRSYGYTF. The CDR3, as DNA: TGTGCCAGCACCAATATAGACAGATCCTATGGCTACACCTTC.

The chain is built from TRBV9 and TRBJ2-3; the D gene is possibly TRBD2 (6 bases). Germline V gene sequence: CDR1 SGDLS, CDR2 YYNGEE. The V and J ends lost 0 bases and 3 bases respectively, with 11 bases between them. CDR3 size: 15 residues. The CDR3, as DNA: TGTGCCAGCAGCGTAGACGGGCGGGGAACAGATACGCAGTATTTT. This translates into CASSVDGRGTDTQYF.

The chain carries TRBV11-2 and TRBJ1-5; TRBD1 might be the D (6 bases). The germline V gene encodes CDR1 SGHAT and CDR2 FQNNGV. With 0 bases removed from V and 6 bases from J, the gap between germline ends came to 12 bases. This CDR3 is built from 15 residues. CDR3 amino acids: CASSLDGGRGQPQHF. The CDR3 nucleotides are TGTGCCAGCAGCTTAGATGGGGGGCGAGGTCAGCCCCAGCATTTT.

The rearrangement links TRBV7-3 to TRBJ1-4; D unresolved. This CDR3 region has 12 residues. V shed 6 bases and J shed 8 bases, with 10 bases lying between them. Germline V gene lookup returns CDR1 SGHTA and CDR2 FQGTGA. CDR3 bases: TGTGCCAGCAGAGTTGTAGGGGAAAAACTGTTTTTT. This codes for CASRVVGEKLFF.

The CDR3 region has the DNA TGTGCCATCAGTTCAACAGGGTTGAAACAGCCCCAGCATTTT. It specifies CAISSTGLKQPQHF. The chain is built from TRBV10-3 and TRBJ1-5; possible D gene TRBD1, 6 bases. Per germline, CDR1 ENHRY and CDR2 SYGVKD. This CDR3 is 14 amino acids long. Between the trimmed V and J ends, which lost 5 bases and 7 bases, there was a span of 15 bases.

The gene calls are TRBV6-5 and TRBJ2-7; D perhaps matches TRBD2 (6 bases). CDR3 size: 14 residues. V lost 1 base, J lost 2 bases, and 9 bases lay in between. CDR1 is MNHEY, CDR2 SVGAGI, per germline. In nucleotides, the CDR3 is TGTGCCAGCAGTTACTTCGGAGGGGCCTACGAGCAGTACTTC. This sequence encodes CASSYFGGAYEQYF.

The chain joins TRBV19 to TRBJ2-1; 7 positions agree with TRBD2. The germline CDR1 and CDR2 sequences are LNHDA and SQIVND (reference sequence). The CDR3 consists of 16 residues. Trimming cost V 8 bases and J 2 bases; bases outside gene matches: 12. CDR3 sequence reads: CASSPERLAAYNEQFF. CDR3 nucleotides: TGTGCCAGTTCCCCGGAAAGGCTAGCGGCCTACAATGAGCAGTTCTTC.

This clone is a singleton in its sample. V usage is TRBV4-3 and J usage is TRBJ2-5; D is uncertain. The J call may not be correct, given that the DNA end is closer to TRBJ2-7. Germline V gene data show CDR1 as LGHNA and CDR2 as YSLEER. CDR3 length: 16 residues. CDR3 nucleotides: TGCGCCAGCAGCCAAGATAAGACGGGCCACTCCTACGAGCAGTACTTC. It encodes CASSQDKTGHSYEQYF.

This chain joins TRBV5-1 and TRBJ2-5, with 9 bases that match TRBD2. CDR3 length: 15 residues. V lost 3 bases to trimming and J lost 2 bases; unmatched junction nucleotides: 5. The germline CDR1 and CDR2 sequences are SGHRS and YFSETQ. DNA of the CDR3: TGCGCCAGCAGCTCCGGACTAGCGATACAAGAGACCCAGTACTTC. Amino acids: CASSSGLAIQETQYF. Full variable domain (missing parts from reference TRBV5-1 and TRBJ2-5): KAGVTQTPRYLIKTRGQQVTLSCSPISGHRSVSWYQQTPGQGLQFLFEYFSETQRNKGNFPGRFSGRQFSNSRSEMNVSTLELGDSALYLCASSSGLAIQETQYFGPGTRLLVL.

The V and J genes are TRBV28 and TRBJ1-1; 8 bases match TRBD1. V dropped 1 base and J dropped 1; count of bases not matched to a gene: 2. The CDR3 covers 15 residues. CDR1 and CDR2 from the germline V gene are MDHEN and SYDVKM. The CDR3 DNA follows: TGTGCCAGCAGTTTATACACAGGGGGGAACACTGAAGCTTTCTTT. This encodes CASSLYTGGNTEAFF.

This chain links TRBV10-2 with TRBJ1-2; D not certain. Germline V gives CDR1 WSHSY, CDR2 SAAADI. The CDR3 is made up of 13 amino acids. V was trimmed by 6 bases and J by 1 base, leaving 9 bases between them. The CDR3 DNA sequence: TGCGCCAGCAGACAGAAGATTAACTATGGCTACACCTTC. It encodes CASRQKINYGYTF.

The rearrangement uses TRBV2 and TRBJ2-7, with D tentatively TRBD1 (6 bases). CDR1 is SNHLY and CDR2 is FYNNEI in the germline V gene. Trimming left V 3 bases short and J 7 bases short, with 16 bases between. This CDR3 region has 14 residues. Written as DNA, the CDR3 is TGTGCCAGCAGTGATAAGGGGGTCGGACGGGAGCAGTACTTC. Translation gives CASSDKGVGREQYF.

This rearrangement joins TRBV6-5 to TRBJ2-7; 8 bases agree with TRBD1. The V gene end was trimmed by 5 bases and the J gene end by 3 bases; junction bases not matched to a gene: 9. Germline V gene data show CDR1 as MNHEY and CDR2 as SVGAGI. The CDR3 covers 15 residues. The CDR3 protein is CASSRTGSALYEQYF. CDR3 bases: TGTGCCAGCAGTCGGACAGGGAGTGCCCTCTACGAGCAGTACTTC.

This clone has just a few counts. The V call is TRBV9, the J call TRBJ2-7, with a weak D call TRBD2 (5 bases). The V and J ends lost 0 bases and 3 bases respectively, with 10 bases between them. Germline lookup yields CDR1 SGDLS and CDR2 YYNGEE. The CDR3 runs to 14 residues. The CDR3 spells CASSVVPGNYEQYF. CDR3 nucleotide sequence: TGTGCCAGCAGCGTAGTTCCGGGGAACTACGAGCAGTACTTC.

The CDR3 DNA sequence: TGTGCCATCAGTGTTTCCCGGGATCAGGCGAGGCGTGTCTACGAGCAGTACTTC. Its protein product is CAISVSRDQARRVYEQYF. This rearrangement joins TRBV10-3 to TRBJ2-7; a possible D gene is TRBD2 (5 bases). This CDR3 is built from 18 residues. Germline CDR1 reads ENHRY; CDR2 reads SYGVKD. V was trimmed by 4 bases and J by 3 bases, leaving 25 bases between them.

The V call is TRBV11-2, the J call TRBJ2-3; 9 bases fit TRBD2. CDR1 is SGHAT, CDR2 FQNNGV, per germline. V lost 3 bases and J lost 2; bases outside the gene matches: 12. CDR3 size: 18 residues. CDR3 in amino acids: CASSFSAFSGSDTDTQYF. The CDR3 nucleotides read TGTGCCAGCAGCTTTTCGGCCTTTAGCGGGAGTGACACAGATACGCAGTATTTT.

By its share, this clone is large (0.1 to 1%). The CDR3 here is CASKGTSGSLGYEQYF. CDR3 in DNA: TGCGCCAGCAAAGGGACTAGCGGGAGTTTGGGCTACGAGCAGTACTTC. V gene TRBV5-1 combines with J gene TRBJ2-7, with TRBD2 matching over 14 bases. V shed 6 bases and J 3 bases; nucleotides not matched to a gene: 8. Germline V gene sequence: CDR1 SGHRS, CDR2 YFSETQ. This CDR3 is built from 16 residues.

This sequence joins TRBV6-4 and TRBJ2-1; D gene unclear. The V gene lost 3 bases and the J gene lost 6 bases, with 9 bases spanning the gap. Germline lookup yields CDR1 MRHNA and CDR2 SNTAGT. The CDR3 extends over 13 amino acids. The DNA for the CDR3 is TGTGCCAGCAGTGAAAGCGAAACCAATGAGCAGTTCTTC. It codes for CASSESETNEQFF.

V and J are TRBV27 and TRBJ2-1; D perhaps matches TRBD1 (5 bases). Germline-derived CDR1 and CDR2 are MNHEY and SMNVEV (reference sequence). The CDR3 contains 13 residues. Trimming shortened V by 2 bases and J by 4 bases, and 6 bases separated the two germline ends. CDR3 residues: CASSLKGYNEQFF. In DNA, the CDR3 is TGTGCCAGCAGTTTAAAGGGGTACAATGAGCAGTTCTTC.

V gene TRBV4-1 combines with J gene TRBJ1-1; 7 bases are a match to TRBD1. In germline, CDR1 is MGHRA, CDR2 YSYEKL. V gave up 1 base and J gave up 8 bases; unmatched junction bases: 4. The CDR3 is 13 amino acids. The CDR3 DNA reads as TGCGCCAGCAGCCAAGGGCAGGGGGACGAAGCTTTCTTT. As protein: CASSQGQGDEAFF.

Within the sample, this clone is large. The CDR3 DNA sequence: TGTGCCAGCAACCCCCTTCGGAGGATCTACGCAGATACGCAGTATTTT. Translating gives CASNPLRRIYADTQYF. This rearrangement joins TRBV11-3 to TRBJ2-3; a weak D match, TRBD2 (5 bases). The CDR3 runs 16 residues. The germline V gene encodes CDR1 SGHNT and CDR2 YENEEA. V was trimmed by 7 bases and J by 4 bases, leaving 21 bases between them.

This clone was counted only a few times. The chain employs TRBV19 and TRBJ1-3; TRBD1 might be the D (5 bases). This CDR3 is 15 amino acids long. V lost 5 bases to trimming and J lost 0 bases, with 11 bases between them. The germline V gene has CDR1 LNHDA and CDR2 SQIVND (reference sequence). CDR3 sequence: CASSLGLNSGNTIYF. CDR3 coding DNA: TGTGCCAGTAGTCTGGGACTCAACTCTGGAAACACCATATATTTT.

The gene calls are TRBV6-5 and TRBJ1-2; tentatively, D is TRBD1 (5 bases). The V end was cut by 4 bases, the J end by 5 bases, with 20 bases between. The CDR3 totals 16 residues. CDR1 is MNHEY and CDR2 is SVGAGI in the germline V gene. The CDR3 coding sequence is TGTGCCAGCAGTTTCCCCCCAGGGAGCTCCCCGTATGGCTACACCTTC. Protein sequence: CASSFPPGSSPYGYTF.